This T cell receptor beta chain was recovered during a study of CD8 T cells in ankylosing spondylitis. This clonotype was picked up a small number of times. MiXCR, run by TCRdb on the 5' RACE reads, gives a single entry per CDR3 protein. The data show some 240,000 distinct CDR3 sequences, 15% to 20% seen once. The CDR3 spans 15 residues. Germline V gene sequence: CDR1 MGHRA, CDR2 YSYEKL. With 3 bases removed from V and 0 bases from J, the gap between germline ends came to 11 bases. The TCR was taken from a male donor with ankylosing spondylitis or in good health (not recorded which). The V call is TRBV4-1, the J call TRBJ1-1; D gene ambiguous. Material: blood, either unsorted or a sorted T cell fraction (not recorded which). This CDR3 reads CASSHLTGLNTEAFF. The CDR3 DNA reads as TGCGCCAGCAGCCATTTGACGGGGTTGAACACTGAAGCTTTCTTT.